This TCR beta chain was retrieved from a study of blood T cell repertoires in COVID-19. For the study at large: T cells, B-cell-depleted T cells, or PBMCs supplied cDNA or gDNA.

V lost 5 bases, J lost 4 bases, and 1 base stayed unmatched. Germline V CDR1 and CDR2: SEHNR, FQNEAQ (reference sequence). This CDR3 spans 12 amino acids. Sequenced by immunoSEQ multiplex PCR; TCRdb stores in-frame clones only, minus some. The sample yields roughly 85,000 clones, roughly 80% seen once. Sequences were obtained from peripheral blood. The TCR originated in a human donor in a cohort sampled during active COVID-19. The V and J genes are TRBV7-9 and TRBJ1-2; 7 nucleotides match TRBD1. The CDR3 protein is CASSRDSYGYTF. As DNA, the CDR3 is TGTGCCAGCAGCCGGGACAGCTATGGCTACACCTTC. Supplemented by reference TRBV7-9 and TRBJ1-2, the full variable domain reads DTGVSQNPRHKITKRGQNVTFRCDPISEHNRLYWYRQTLGQGPEFLTYFQNEAQLEKSRLLSDRFSAERPKGSFSTLEIQRTEQGDSAMYLCASSRDSYGYTFGSGTRLTVV.